This T cell receptor (beta chain) was captured in a study of T cells after yellow fever vaccination. This CDR3 is built from 14 residues. With 7 bases clipped from V and 5 bases from J, the junction kept 5 bases outside the gene matches. CDR1 and CDR2 (germline): SNHLY, FYNNEI. One entry per CDR3 protein results from TCRdb running MiXCR on the 5' RACE reads. The table lists hundreds of thousands of distinct CDR3 sequences, roughly 14% of them singletons. This clonotype was counted a few times. The sequence derives from a man aged 30 to 39 who received the YFV17D yellow fever vaccine. The gene calls are TRBV2 and TRBJ2-1; TRBD2 matches 10 bases. Source: PBMCs, taken on the day of the yellow fever booster vaccination. The CDR3 region has the DNA TGTGCCAGCATGAGGACTAGCGGCCACAATGAGCAGTTCTTC. The encoded protein is CASMRTSGHNEQFF.